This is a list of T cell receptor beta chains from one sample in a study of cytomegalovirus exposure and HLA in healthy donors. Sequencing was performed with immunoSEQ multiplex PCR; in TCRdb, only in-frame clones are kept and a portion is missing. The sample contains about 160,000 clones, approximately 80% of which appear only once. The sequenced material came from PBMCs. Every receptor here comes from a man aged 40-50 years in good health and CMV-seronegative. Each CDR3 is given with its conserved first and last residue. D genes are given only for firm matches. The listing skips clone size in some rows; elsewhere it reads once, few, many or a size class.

CDR3nt: TGTGCCAGCAGTTCCTTGAGAGAGCAGTTCTTC
CDR3aa: CASSSLREQFF
j_gene: TRBJ2-1
v_gene: TRBV5-6
len: 11
abundance: .
d_gene: .

CDR3nt: TGTGCCAGCAGCCTGGGGACAGGGTCTGGAAACACCATATATTTT
CDR3aa: CASSLGTGSGNTIYF
j_gene: TRBJ1-3
v_gene: TRBV7-9
len: 15
abundance: .
d_gene: TRBD1

CDR3nt: TGCGCCAGCAGCGTTAGGGGCGGCTATGGCTACACCTTC
CDR3aa: CASSVRGGYGYTF
j_gene: TRBJ1-2
v_gene: TRBV5-1
len: 13
abundance: .
d_gene: .

CDR3nt: TGTGCCAGCAGCTTACGACAGGGGACGAACACCGGGGAGCTGTTTTTT
CDR3aa: CASSLRQGTNTGELFF
j_gene: TRBJ2-2
v_gene: TRBV11-2
len: 16
abundance: .
d_gene: TRBD1

CDR3nt: TGTGCCAGCAGTAGGGACAGGGGATGGACTGAAGCTTTCTTT
CDR3aa: CASSRDRGWTEAFF
j_gene: TRBJ1-1
v_gene: TRBV28
len: 14
abundance: .
d_gene: TRBD1

CDR3nt: TGTGCAAGTCGTGGAGGGAATGCCCATGAGCAGTTCTTC
CDR3aa: CASRGGNAHEQFF
j_gene: TRBJ2-1
v_gene: TRBV12-2
len: 13
abundance: .
d_gene: .

CDR3nt: TGTGCCAGCAGTTCCCCATCGATTAGCGGGGAGCTGTTTTTT
CDR3aa: CASSSPSISGELFF
j_gene: TRBJ2-2
v_gene: TRBV6-5
len: 14
abundance: .
d_gene: .

CDR3nt: TGTGCCAGCAGAGGACAGCGAAATAATTCACCCCTCCACTTT
CDR3aa: CASRGQRNNSPLHF
j_gene: TRBJ1-6
v_gene: TRBV5-4
len: 14
abundance: .
d_gene: .

CDR3nt: TGCGCCAGCAGCTTGCGGGGGGTCTCCCGCGATACGCAGTATTTT
CDR3aa: CASSLRGVSRDTQYF
j_gene: TRBJ2-3
v_gene: TRBV5-1
len: 15
abundance: .
d_gene: TRBD2

CDR3nt: TGTGCCAGCAGAGGGACAGGGCAAGAGACCCAGTACTTC
CDR3aa: CASRGTGQETQYF
j_gene: TRBJ2-5
v_gene: TRBV6-1
len: 13
abundance: .
d_gene: TRBD1

CDR3nt: TGTGCCATCAGTGAGTCCAGGGGGCTCGGCTACACCTTC
CDR3aa: CAISESRGLGYTF
j_gene: TRBJ1-2
v_gene: TRBV10-3
len: 13
abundance: few
d_gene: TRBD1

CDR3nt: TGCAGCGTTGTGATAGGGGTAGAGACCCAGTACTTC
CDR3aa: CSVVIGVETQYF
j_gene: TRBJ2-5
v_gene: TRBV29-1
len: 12
abundance: few
d_gene: .

CDR3nt: TGCGCCAGCAGCCAAGATAAGGGGGCAGACACCGGGGAGCTGCTTTTT
CDR3aa: CASSQDKGADTGELLF
j_gene: TRBJ2-2
v_gene: TRBV4-3
len: 16
abundance: .
d_gene: TRBD1

CDR3nt: TGTGCCTGGAGTGTCTCACAGGTTAGCACAGATACGCAGTATTTT
CDR3aa: CAWSVSQVSTDTQYF
j_gene: TRBJ2-3
v_gene: TRBV30
len: 15
abundance: .
d_gene: .

CDR3nt: TGCGCCAGCAGCCCCGGGGGGGCTGGAGATACGCAGTATTTT
CDR3aa: CASSPGGAGDTQYF
j_gene: TRBJ2-3
v_gene: TRBV4-1
len: 14
abundance: .
d_gene: TRBD2

CDR3nt: TGTGCCAGCAGTGACTTTGAGGCCGGGGAGCTGTTTTTT
CDR3aa: CASSDFEAGELFF
j_gene: TRBJ2-2
v_gene: TRBV6-4
len: 13
abundance: .
d_gene: .

CDR3nt: TGCGCCAGCAGCCAAATGGGACTAGTCCCTGATACGCAGTATTTT
CDR3aa: CASSQMGLVPDTQYF
j_gene: TRBJ2-3
v_gene: TRBV4-1
len: 15
abundance: .
d_gene: TRBD2